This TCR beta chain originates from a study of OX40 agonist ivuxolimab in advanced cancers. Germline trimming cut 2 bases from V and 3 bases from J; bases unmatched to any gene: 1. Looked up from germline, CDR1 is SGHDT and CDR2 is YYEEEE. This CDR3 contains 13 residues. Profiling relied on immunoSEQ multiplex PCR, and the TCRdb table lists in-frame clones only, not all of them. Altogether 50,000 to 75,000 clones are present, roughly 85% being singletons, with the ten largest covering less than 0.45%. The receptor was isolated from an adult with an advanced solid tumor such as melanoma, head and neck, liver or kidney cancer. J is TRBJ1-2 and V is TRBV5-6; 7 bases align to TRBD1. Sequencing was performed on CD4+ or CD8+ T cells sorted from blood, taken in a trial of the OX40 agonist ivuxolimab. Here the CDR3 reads CASSFGQDYGYTF. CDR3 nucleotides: TGTGCCAGCAGCTTTGGACAGGACTATGGCTACACCTTC.